These 30 T cell receptor beta chains came from one sample sequenced in a study of response to subunit inactivated influenza vaccine. TCRdb analysed the RT-PCR reads with MiXCR anew, one entry per CDR3 protein. The data contain hundreds of thousands of distinct CDR3 sequences, around 20% of them singletons. Source: PBMCs from blood, taken about 20 months after vaccination. The receptor set was obtained from a man between 45 and 75 years old who received an inactivated influenza vaccine.

This sequence joins TRBV4-3 and TRBJ2-7; unclear D gene. The ends were cut back, 0 bases at V and 6 bases at J, with 21 bases in the middle. From germline, CDR1 is LGHNA and CDR2 YSLEER. The length of the CDR3 is 17 residues. The CDR3 reads CASSQEVGPLPLAEQYF. The CDR3 bases are TGCGCCAGCAGCCAAGAGGTCGGACCCCTCCCCCTCGCCGAGCAGTACTTC.

This chain joins TRBV19 and TRBJ1-1; perhaps TRBD1 as D (5 bases). The ends were cut back, 5 bases at V and 1 base at J, with 11 bases in the middle. Germline CDR1 and CDR2: LNHDA and SQIVND (reference sequence). The length of the CDR3 is 14 residues. The CDR3 nucleotides are TGTGCCAGTAGTCCGACGAGGGGGAACACTGAAGCTTTCTTT. Protein product: CASSPTRGNTEAFF.

The V call is TRBV5-8, the J call TRBJ1-1; D gene ambiguous. This CDR3 spans 16 amino acids. The germline CDR1 and CDR2 sequences are SGHTS and YDEGEE. V dropped 0 bases and J dropped 0 bases, with 12 bases sitting between them. CDR3 nucleotide sequence: TGTGCCAGCAGCTTGGCCACGGATTGGTTGAACACTGAAGCTTTCTTT. Translation gives CASSLATDWLNTEAFF.

Many counts were recorded for this clonotype. The rearrangement joins TRBV9 to TRBJ2-2; TRBD2 might be the D (6 bases). V shed 0 bases and J shed 0 bases, with 15 bases lying between them. Looked up from germline, CDR1 is SGDLS and CDR2 is YYNGEE. The CDR3 is made up of 18 amino acids. CDR3 nucleotide sequence: TGTGCCAGCAGCGTAGTTTCGTCGGTAGCGGCGAACACCGGGGAGCTGTTTTTT. As protein: CASSVVSSVAANTGELFF.

This clonotype showed up many times. The chain joins TRBV6-1 to TRBJ1-6, with 8 positions matching TRBD1. The ends lost 6 bases at V and 6 bases at J; junction bases unmatched: 7. This CDR3 spans 15 amino acids. Germline V CDR1 and CDR2: MNHNS, SASEGT. CDR3 nucleotide sequence: TGTGCCAGCAGACCGACAGGGGCGGGTAATTCACCCCTCCACTTT. This codes for CASRPTGAGNSPLHF.

Of note for this clonotype: The junction does not match germline at one end; this may be a read error. V and J are TRBV20-1 and TRBJ1-6, with 9 bases lining up with TRBD1. The CDR3 runs to 15 residues. Germline CDR1 and CDR2: DFQATT and SNEGSKA (reference sequence). The CDR3 DNA reads as TGCAGTGCCTGGACAGGGGCAGCCTATAATTCAACCCTCCACTTT. The encoded protein is CSAWTGAAYNSTLHF.

This clonotype was found once. The chain employs TRBV15 and TRBJ2-7; D may match TRBD1 or TRBD2 (5 bases each). Looked up from germline, CDR1 is LNHNV and CDR2 is YYDKDF (reference sequence). Deletions cut 3 bases from V and 0 bases from J, with 18 bases between. This CDR3 contains 17 residues. The chain's CDR3 is CATSRDPGTAHSYEQYF. The CDR3 coding sequence is TGTGCCACCAGCAGGGACCCCGGGACCGCGCACTCCTACGAGCAGTACTTC.

Ten or more counts support this clonotype. The chain is built from TRBV19 and TRBJ1-1; D perhaps matches TRBD1 (5 bases). This CDR3 has 13 amino acids. Germline V lookup: CDR1 LNHDA, CDR2 SQIVND (reference sequence). V was cut by 2 bases and J by 7 bases, with 11 bases left in between. CDR3 nucleotides: TGTGCCAGTAGTATATGGGGGACCAGTGAAGCTTTCTTT. Amino acid sequence: CASSIWGTSEAFF.

The V and J genes are TRBV4-1 and TRBJ2-3; D unclear. CDR3 size: 14 residues. V gave up 1 base and J gave up 4 bases, with 9 bases separating them. Germline CDR1 is MGHRA and CDR2 is YSYEKL. The CDR3 nucleotides read TGCGCCAGCAGCCAAGGCACATCAGCAGATACGCAGTATTTT. Translation gives CASSQGTSADTQYF.

CDR3 amino acids: CASRPQGMGGYTF. In nucleotides, the CDR3 is TGTGCCAGCAGGCCACAGGGGATGGGTGGCTACACCTTC. This chain connects TRBV28 to TRBJ1-2; 7 bases fit TRBD1. This CDR3 contains 13 residues. J lost 7 bases, V lost 6 bases, and 8 bases had no gene match. CDR1 and CDR2 from the germline V gene are MDHEN and SYDVKM.

The V and J genes are TRBV9 and TRBJ2-1, with a possible D match to TRBD2 (6 bases). Trimming stripped 3 bases from V and 3 bases from J, with 13 bases between. The germline CDR1 and CDR2 sequences are SGDLS and YYNGEE. The CDR3 contains 15 residues. The CDR3 sequence: CASSAQGLFYNEQFF. The DNA of the CDR3 is TGTGCCAGCAGCGCCCAGGGACTTTTCTACAATGAGCAGTTCTTC.

V and J are TRBV6-1 and TRBJ1-5; the D gene is possibly TRBD1 (6 bases). Deletions cut 5 bases from V and 7 bases from J, with 21 bases between. CDR1 and CDR2 from the germline V gene are MNHNS and SASEGT. The CDR3 covers 16 residues. CDR3 sequence (DNA): TGTGCCAGCAGTCCAGCGAAACAGGGACCTCGCCAGCCCCAGCATTTT. It encodes CASSPAKQGPRQPQHF.

The chain employs TRBV7-6 and TRBJ2-7; D is unclear. Germline V gene data show CDR1 as SGHVS and CDR2 as FNYEAQ. CDR3 length equals 14 residues. V dropped 7 bases and J dropped 3 bases, with 16 bases sitting between them. In DNA form, the CDR3 reads TGTGCCAGCACCCTCGGAGCAGGAAGCTACGAGCAGTACTTC. It yields the protein CASTLGAGSYEQYF.

The V and J genes are TRBV4-3 and TRBJ2-5; 9 nucleotides match TRBD1. Per the germline V gene, CDR1 is LGHNA and CDR2 is YSLEER. V lost 1 base and J lost 5; bases outside the gene matches: 17. The CDR3 is 19 residues long. The CDR3 nucleotides are TGCGCCAGCAGCCAAGTTTCCTTCTCCGGGACAGGGTATTTGGAGACCCAGTACTTC. Residues: CASSQVSFSGTGYLETQYF.

The genes are TRBV19 and TRBJ1-1; 7 positions match TRBD1. Trimming cost V 2 bases and J 4 bases; bases outside gene matches: 4. Germline-derived CDR1 and CDR2 are LNHDA and SQIVND (reference sequence). CDR3 size: 14 residues. The CDR3 loop is CASSINRGGTEAFF. CDR3 DNA: TGTGCCAGTAGTATAAACAGGGGTGGCACTGAAGCTTTCTTT.

This clonotype has a handful of counts. The rearrangement joins TRBV20-1 to TRBJ1-2, with D perhaps TRBD1 (5 bases). Germline CDR1 DFQATT, CDR2 SNEGSKA (reference sequence). The CDR3 loop spans 13 amino acids. The V gene lost 1 base and the J gene lost 4 bases, with 10 bases spanning the gap. As DNA, the CDR3 is TGCAGTGCTAGAGGCAGGGTCGGCTATGGCTACACCTTC. It encodes CSARGRVGYGYTF.

The chain joins TRBV7-9 to TRBJ1-5; TRBD1 matches at 7 bases. This CDR3 spans 15 amino acids. Germline loops: CDR1 SEHNR, CDR2 FQNEAQ (reference sequence). J lost 3 bases, V lost 4 bases, and 6 bases had no gene match. CDR3: CASSSSTGVNQPQHF. The CDR3 nucleotides read TGTGCCAGCAGCTCCAGTACAGGGGTCAATCAGCCCCAGCATTTT.

This clonotype has more than one count but fewer than ten. The junction departs from germline at one end; a sequencing error may be responsible. V is TRBV12-3 or TRBV12-4 and J is TRBJ2-2, with D unclear. This CDR3 contains 12 residues. The CDR3 spells CASSFNNGELFF. The DNA for the CDR3 is TGTGCCAGCAGTTTCAACAACGGGGAGCTGTTTTTT.

The table lists this clonotype with a few counts. V gene TRBV20-1 combines with J gene TRBJ1-6, with D uncertain. The V gene lost 0 bases and the J gene lost 0 bases, with 12 bases spanning the gap. CDR1 and CDR2 from the germline V gene are DFQATT and SNEGSKA (reference sequence). This CDR3 is built from 17 residues. Here the CDR3 reads CSARDDSEGSYNSPLHF. DNA for the CDR3: TGCAGTGCTAGAGATGATTCTGAGGGCTCCTATAATTCACCCCTCCACTTT.

The V call is TRBV29-1, the J call TRBJ1-1; D remains ambiguous. Trimming shortened V by 5 bases and J by 0 bases, and 13 bases separated the two germline ends. CDR1 SQVTM and CDR2 ANQGSEA come from the germline V gene. The CDR3 covers 14 residues. The CDR3 spells CSVPYTPMNTEAFF. The CDR3 DNA reads as TGCAGCGTTCCTTACACTCCCATGAACACTGAAGCTTTCTTT.

Ten or more counts support this clonotype. The chain carries TRBV9 and TRBJ1-2, with a weak D call TRBD1 (5 bases). Germline CDR1 and CDR2: SGDLS and YYNGEE. V lost 2 bases and J 1 base, leaving 6 bases between the germline ends. The CDR3 consists of 13 residues. The chain's CDR3 is CASSVDSNYGYTF. The CDR3 DNA follows: TGTGCCAGCAGCGTCGACAGTAACTATGGCTACACCTTC. The entire variable domain, with the rest obtained from reference TRBV9 and TRBJ1-2, is as follows: DSGVTQTPKHLITATGQRVTLRCSPRSGDLSVYWYQQSLDQGLQFLIQYYNGEERAKGNILERFSAQQFPDLHSELNLSSLELGDSALYFCASSVDSNYGYTFGSGTRLTVV.

This clonotype was seen a few times. The chain links TRBV6-2 or TRBV6-3 to TRBJ2-7, with 7 bases fitting TRBD1. After removal of 4 bases from V and 3 bases from J, the junction contained 9 bases not matched to a gene. The CDR3 totals 15 residues. Germline loops: CDR1 MNHEY, CDR2 SVGEGT. CDR3 sequence: CASSSYPGQSYEQYF. The CDR3 coding sequence is TGTGCCAGCAGTTCCTATCCGGGACAGAGCTACGAGCAGTACTTC.

This clonotype was seen a handful of times. The chain uses TRBV28 and TRBJ2-5; 9 nucleotides line up with TRBD2. Germline CDR1 and CDR2: MDHEN and SYDVKM. The junction had 7 bases not matched to a gene; V was cut back by 6 bases and J by 2 bases. This CDR3 comprises 15 residues. CDR3 in amino acids: CASSRSGRGQETQYF. The CDR3 DNA reads TGTGCCAGCAGCCGTAGCGGGAGAGGGCAAGAGACCCAGTACTTC.

This clonotype was seen a few times. This rearrangement joins TRBV10-3 to TRBJ2-2, with 7 bases that match TRBD1. The germline V gene encodes CDR1 ENHRY and CDR2 SYGVKD. The junction had 2 bases not matched to a gene; V was cut back by 3 bases and J by 1 base. The CDR3 is made up of 15 amino acids. The CDR3 region has the DNA TGTGCCATCAGTGACAGGGGGTGGAACACCGGGGAGCTGTTTTTT. It yields the protein CAISDRGWNTGELFF.

The sample holds a few counts of this clonotype. V gene TRBV11-1 combines with J gene TRBJ2-7; D gene uncertain. Trimming pared 0 bases from V and 3 bases from J, leaving 21 bases between. The CDR3 is made up of 18 amino acids. CDR1 is SGHAT and CDR2 is FQDESV in the germline V gene (reference sequence). CDR3 DNA sequence: TGTGCCAGCAGCTTAGCGCACGGACCCTTACCTGGGTTCTACGAGCAGTACTTC. Translated, it gives CASSLAHGPLPGFYEQYF.

The CDR3 DNA follows: TGCAGTGCTCGTGGGTCGGGACAGTGGACCTTCTTC. The encoded protein is CSARGSGQWTFF. The chain carries TRBV20-1 and TRBJ2-1, with 7 bases that match TRBD1. Germline loops: CDR1 DFQATT, CDR2 SNEGSKA (reference sequence). The CDR3 length is 12 residues. V lost 5 bases, J lost 16 bases, and 14 bases stayed unmatched.

A few counts support this clonotype. V and J are TRBV20-1 and TRBJ2-1; 10 bases line up with TRBD2. Germline CDR1 DFQATT, CDR2 SNEGSKA (reference sequence). The CDR3 is 16 amino acids. With 0 bases clipped from V and 4 bases from J, the junction kept 6 bases outside the gene matches. The CDR3 reads CSARDLLAGPYNEQFF. The CDR3 DNA sequence: TGCAGTGCTAGAGACCTACTAGCGGGACCTTACAATGAGCAGTTCTTC.

The chain employs TRBV18 and TRBJ2-2; the D is unclear. Trimming removed 0 bases at V and 2 bases at J, with 4 bases between. Germline CDR1 and CDR2: KGHSH and LQKENI. The CDR3 has 14 amino acids. The DNA for the CDR3 is TGTGCCAGCTCACCACCCCGAAACACCGGGGAGCTGTTTTTT. This codes for CASSPPRNTGELFF.

This clonotype was observed a handful of times. V is TRBV18 and J is TRBJ2-7; D might be TRBD2 (6 bases). Deletions cut 3 bases from V and 2 bases from J, with 11 bases between. Germline V gene sequence: CDR1 KGHSH, CDR2 LQKENI. The length of the CDR3 is 14 residues. CDR3 DNA: TGTGCCAGCTCACCTAGGCCGGGGGCCTACGAGCAGTACTTC. Translated: CASSPRPGAYEQYF.

This clonotype was seen more than once but under ten times. The genes are TRBV20-1 and TRBJ2-2, with 10 bases fitting TRBD2. The germline gives CDR1 DFQATT, CDR2 SNEGSKA (reference sequence). V lost 4 bases, J lost 7 bases, and 6 bases stayed unmatched. This CDR3 spans 14 amino acids. The CDR3: CSAKPSGSVGELFF. The CDR3 DNA sequence: TGCAGTGCTAAGCCTAGCGGGAGCGTCGGGGAGCTGTTTTTT.